Each of the 22 T cell receptor beta chains below was sequenced from the same sample in a study of blood T cell repertoires in COVID-19. Clones were sequenced by immunoSEQ multiplex PCR, and TCRdb holds only the in-frame ones, with some missing. The data hold tens of thousands of clones, with 81% observed a single time. Sequencing used peripheral blood. These receptors originate from an older man with acute or convalescent COVID-19.

The J gene is TRBJ1-1, the V gene TRBV6-6, with 10 bases matching TRBD1. CDR3 length: 17 amino acids. The germline V gene has CDR1 MNHNY and CDR2 SVGAGI (reference sequence). The V segment lost 5 bases and the J segment 6 bases; nucleotides outside the gene matches: 15. The CDR3 loop is CASSPRTGQGFLSEAFF. Written as DNA, the CDR3 is TGTGCCAGCAGTCCTAGAACGGGACAGGGGTTTCTATCTGAAGCTTTCTTT.

Only a few counts were recorded for this clone. V gene TRBV5-4 combines with J gene TRBJ1-6, with D perhaps matching TRBD1 (6 bases). Looked up from germline, CDR1 is SGHNT and CDR2 is YYREEE (reference sequence). This CDR3 has 14 amino acids. V lost 2 bases and J 7 bases, leaving 10 bases between the germline ends. CDR3 in amino acids: CASSFGQRNSPLHF. The CDR3, as DNA: TGTGCCAGCAGCTTCGGACAGAGAAATTCACCCCTCCACTTT.

V and J are TRBV18 and TRBJ2-7; 9 nucleotides match TRBD1. CDR1 and CDR2 (germline): KGHSH, LQKENI. The length of the CDR3 is 13 residues. Trimming cost V 6 bases and J 5 bases; bases outside gene matches: 5. In DNA form, the CDR3 reads TGTGCCAGCTCGCAAACAGGGGGCCACGAGCAGTACTTC. Translated: CASSQTGGHEQYF.

A single count supports this clone. The J gene is TRBJ1-6, the V gene TRBV4-1; 9 nucleotides match TRBD1. Trimming removed 2 bases from V and 7 bases from J; junction bases left unmatched: 18. The germline V gene has CDR1 MGHRA and CDR2 YSYEKL. The CDR3 sequence is 20 residues long. CDR3: CASSQNPKSTGGRGNSPLHF. The DNA of the CDR3 is TGCGCCAGCAGCCAAAACCCCAAATCTACAGGGGGCCGAGGGAATTCACCCCTCCACTTT.

DNA for the CDR3: TGTGCCAGCAGCTCACTAGGCAATGAGCAGTTCTTC. As protein: CASSSLGNEQFF. The rearrangement links TRBV7-8 to TRBJ2-1, with D possibly matching TRBD2 (5 bases). The CDR3 length is 12 residues. Germline CDR1 and CDR2: SGHVS and FQNEAQ. V was shortened by 4 bases and J by 6 bases, with 7 bases between the two germline ends.

V gene TRBV9 combines with J gene TRBJ2-5, with 8 bases fitting TRBD2. CDR3 length equals 14 residues. The ends lost 3 bases at V and 4 bases at J; junction bases unmatched: 5. In germline, CDR1 is SGDLS, CDR2 YYNGEE. CDR3 coding DNA: TGTGCCAGCAGCGCCCGGGGGGGTGCAGAGACCCAGTACTTC. As protein: CASSARGGAETQYF. The whole variable domain, filled in from reference TRBV9 and TRBJ2-5, reads DSGVTQTPKHLITATGQRVTLRCSPRSGDLSVYWYQQSLDQGLQFLIQYYNGEERAKGNILERFSAQQFPDLHSELNLSSLELGDSALYFCASSARGGAETQYFGPGTRLLVL.

The chain combines TRBV18 with TRBJ1-1; D is undetermined. V was trimmed by 1 base and J by 1 base, leaving 7 bases between them. This CDR3 comprises 14 residues. The germline gives CDR1 KGHSH, CDR2 LQKENI. CDR3 DNA: TGTGCCAGCTCACCACTCGCCAGGAACACTGAAGCTTTCTTT. Translating gives CASSPLARNTEAFF.

This rearrangement joins TRBV6-5 to TRBJ2-2; TRBD1 is a possible D gene (5 bases). The CDR3 covers 14 residues. The V and J ends lost 10 bases and 0 bases respectively, with 12 bases between them. CDR1 is MNHEY and CDR2 is SVGAGI in the germline V gene. Here the CDR3 reads CATRTGTNTGELFF. As DNA, the CDR3 is TGTGCCACCAGAACAGGAACGAACACCGGGGAGCTGTTTTTT.

This sequence joins TRBV28 and TRBJ2-1; 8 bases are shared with TRBD2. Per germline, CDR1 MDHEN and CDR2 SYDVKM. The CDR3 length is 16 residues. The V and J ends lost 6 bases and 0 bases, in that order; junction bases with no gene match: 7. DNA of the CDR3: TGTGCCAGCAGACTAGCGGCCCGGAGCTCCTACAATGAGCAGTTCTTC. Protein: CASRLAARSSYNEQFF.

The gene calls are TRBV29-1 and TRBJ2-2; 11 bases are a match to TRBD2. V was pared by 7 bases and J by 0 bases, with 4 bases of the junction left unmatched. The CDR3 covers 15 residues. Germline V gene lookup returns CDR1 SQVTM and CDR2 ANQGSEA. CDR3: CSGKLAGANTGELFF. The DNA for the CDR3 is TGCAGCGGAAAACTAGCGGGGGCGAACACCGGGGAGCTGTTTTTT.

This rearrangement joins TRBV7-8 to TRBJ2-1; 13 bases are shared with TRBD2. Germline loops: CDR1 SGHVS, CDR2 FQNEAQ. There are 16 residues in the CDR3. The ends lost 3 bases at V and 3 bases at J; junction bases unmatched: 2. The DNA for the CDR3 is TGTGCCAGCAGCTTCGGGACTAGCGGGAACTACAATGAGCAGTTCTTC. Encoded protein: CASSFGTSGNYNEQFF.

The chain is built from TRBV10-3 and TRBJ1-2; 8 positions match TRBD1. V gave up 4 bases and J gave up 0 bases; unmatched junction bases: 4. The CDR3 runs 15 residues. CDR1 is ENHRY, CDR2 SYGVKD, per germline. CDR3 DNA sequence: TGTGCCATCAGTGGACAGGGGCCTCCTAACTATGGCTACACCTTC. Amino acids: CAISGQGPPNYGYTF.

The chain has TRBV11-2 and TRBJ2-7; 7 positions agree with TRBD2. V shed 6 bases and J 0 bases; nucleotides not matched to a gene: 5. CDR1 is SGHAT and CDR2 is FQNNGV in the germline V gene. The CDR3 sequence is 14 residues long. DNA for the CDR3: TGTGCCAGCAGTTCGGGACTATTCTCCTACGAGCAGTACTTC. It yields the protein CASSSGLFSYEQYF.

The V gene is TRBV15, the J gene TRBJ2-7, with 7 bases lining up with TRBD1. This CDR3 is built from 15 residues. Germline CDR1 reads LNHNV; CDR2 reads YYDKDF (reference sequence). J was trimmed by 0 bases and V by 0 bases; bases with no gene match: 2. DNA of the CDR3: TGTGCCACCAGCAGAGATAACAGGGGCTCCTACGAGCAGTACTTC. Translation: CATSRDNRGSYEQYF.

A note on this clone: Just one base apart from a much larger clone, this may be a read error. Distinct nucleotide sequences in the sample also encode this CDR3. V usage is TRBV7-9 and J usage is TRBJ1-1; D is perhaps TRBD1 (5 bases). CDR3 length equals 14 residues. V lost 2 bases, J lost 1 base, and 8 bases lay in between. Germline loops: CDR1 SEHNR, CDR2 FQNEAQ (reference sequence). The chain's CDR3 is CASSLTQGNTEAFF. CDR3 nucleotides: TGTGCCAGCAGCTTAACCCAGGGGAACACTGAAGCTTTCTTT.

The rearrangement links TRBV5-1 to TRBJ1-1; perhaps TRBD1 as D (5 bases). V lost 4 bases, J lost 0 bases, and 10 bases lay in between. Germline V gene sequence: CDR1 SGHRS, CDR2 YFSETQ. This CDR3 spans 14 amino acids. The DNA for the CDR3 is TGCGCCAGCAGCCTGACAGTTTTGAACACTGAAGCTTTCTTT. Its protein is CASSLTVLNTEAFF.

V usage is TRBV20-1 and J usage is TRBJ2-7; the D is unclear. The CDR3 runs to 11 residues. V was trimmed by 3 bases and J by 6 bases, leaving 9 bases between them. Germline-derived CDR1 and CDR2 are DFQATT and SNEGSKA (reference sequence). CDR3 sequence reads: CSARLPGEQYF. Written as DNA, the CDR3 is TGCAGTGCTAGGCTCCCAGGCGAGCAGTACTTC.

The chain is built from TRBV11-3 and TRBJ2-3; a possible D gene is TRBD1 (5 bases). The germline V gene encodes CDR1 SGHNT and CDR2 YENEEA. The CDR3 spans 15 residues. V was trimmed by 0 bases and J by 5 bases, leaving 12 bases between them. This CDR3 reads CASSLDGDSRDTQYF. The CDR3 DNA reads as TGTGCCAGCAGCTTAGACGGTGACAGCCGAGATACGCAGTATTTT.

This chain connects TRBV4-2 to TRBJ1-2; 9 bases are shared with TRBD1. Germline V gives CDR1 LGHNA, CDR2 YNFKEQ. This CDR3 is 15 amino acids long. V gave up 3 bases and J gave up 5 bases; unmatched junction bases: 7. The CDR3 loop reads CASSHPGQGNYGYTF. The CDR3 region has the DNA TGTGCCAGCAGCCACCCCGGACAGGGGAATTATGGCTACACCTTC.

The CDR3: CASSLGGDGADTQYF. The DNA of the CDR3 is TGCGCCAGCAGCTTGGGCGGGGACGGGGCAGATACGCAGTATTTT. This rearrangement joins TRBV5-1 to TRBJ2-3; D may be TRBD2 (6 bases). The V gene's germline CDR1 is SGHRS and CDR2 YFSETQ. The CDR3 spans 15 residues. The V and J ends lost 0 bases and 4 bases respectively, with 12 bases between them.

This clone was seen a single time. This chain uses TRBV24-1 with TRBJ2-1, with TRBD2 matching over 8 bases. The length of the CDR3 is 16 residues. V shed 4 bases, J shed 12 bases, and the junction held 16 bases outside the gene matches. Germline CDR1 reads KGHDR; CDR2 reads SFDVKD. This chain's CDR3 is CATSDSSGTRAFGQFF. The CDR3 nucleotides read TGTGCCACCAGTGACTCCTCCGGGACTAGGGCGTTTGGGCAGTTCTTC.

The chain employs TRBV30 and TRBJ1-2, with 9 positions matching TRBD1. Germline trimming cut 1 base from V and 4 bases from J; bases unmatched to any gene: 10. Germline V gene data show CDR1 as GTSNPN and CDR2 as SVGIG (reference sequence). The CDR3 extends over 16 amino acids. DNA of the CDR3: TGTGCCTGGAGTGAACCACCGGGACAGGGTATCTATGGCTACACCTTC. It encodes CAWSEPPGQGIYGYTF.